This T cell receptor beta chain appears in the sequencing data of a study of response to subunit inactivated influenza vaccine. TCRdb fed the RT-PCR reads into MiXCR, producing one record per CDR3 protein. Among about 540,000 distinct CDR3 sequences listed, less than 25% were seen once. Study-wide results and limits: With each seasonal influenza vaccination, the authors suggested, few new T cells are recruited.

CDR1 and CDR2 from the germline V gene are DFQATT and SNEGSKA (reference sequence). This CDR3 spans 13 amino acids. V shed 2 bases, J shed 11 bases, and the junction held 10 bases outside the gene matches. This clonotype was found a few times. Its specificity is unknown. These data were also reused for a study on T cells expressing NK-cell markers. That study adds: TCR beta cDNA was generated via 5'RACE template switching incorporating UMIs. Sorted CD3+CD56-NKG2C+, CD3+CD56+NKG2C- and CD3+CD56+NKG2C+ T cells were the source of the TCR beta repertoires. The study sequenced eight donors, seven HCMV-seropositive and one seronegative.

The sequence was collected from a middle-aged man who received an inactivated influenza vaccine. This specimen consisted of CD4+ T cells sorted from PBMCs, obtained 11 to 12 days after vaccination. The chain is built from TRBV20-1 and TRBJ1-1; 8 bases fit TRBD1. CDR3 sequence reads: CSARQGAGGSAFF. The DNA for the CDR3 is TGCAGTGCTAGACAGGGGGCGGGAGGGTCCGCTTTCTTT.